Sequencing of this TCR beta chain was carried out in a study of blood T cell repertoires in COVID-19. At the level of the study: Samples taken during acute and convalescent COVID-19 were collected in the United States, Italy and Spain. The cDNA or gDNA used as material had been derived from T cells, B-cell-depleted T cells, or PBMCs.

Original processing notes: Reference gene primer amplification yielded estimated nucleated cell counts. Data came from immunoSEQ multiplex PCR; TCRdb stores just in-frame clones and leaves some out. The V and J calls and clone size were taken over from that table, and D and trimming were inferred from the DNA. The sample contains about 140,000 clones, approximately 86% of which appear only once. The germline gives CDR1 GTSNPN, CDR2 SVGIG (reference sequence). V lost 4 bases to trimming and J lost 1 base, with 4 bases between them. The CDR3 loop spans 12 amino acids. Sequencing was performed on peripheral blood. The sequence was collected from a woman aged 60-75 years with acute or convalescent COVID-19. This chain links TRBV30 with TRBJ2-2, with D unclear. This CDR3 is CAWTGNTGELFF. DNA of the CDR3: TGTGCCTGGACAGGGAACACCGGGGAGCTGTTTTTT.